This T cell receptor (beta chain) was sequenced in a study of T-cell memory formation after mild COVID-19. For the study at large: Most TCR clusters belonged to a single donor. General study findings and limits: Among clones contracting day 15 to 85, CD4/CD8 was balanced, whereas later expanders leaned CD4+. Memory from before infection featured some responding clones, which suggests cross-reactive memory joined.

TCRdb re-called the 5' RACE reads with MiXCR, one entry per CDR3 protein. The sample records about 350,000 distinct CDR3 sequences, roughly 13% being singletons. A remark on this clonotype: What it binds is not known.

The CDR3 is made up of 14 amino acids. Looked up from germline, CDR1 is SNHLY and CDR2 is FYNNEI. V was clipped by 4 bases and J by 3 bases, with 12 bases between them. Sequencing was carried out using PBMCs or a T cell subset sorted from them (not recorded which). The sequence came from a man in his late teens or twenties who had mild COVID-19 (a few samples of this study predate the infection). Cell type and time point are not known. V gene TRBV2 combines with J gene TRBJ1-1, with D tentatively TRBD1 (6 bases). CDR3 protein: CASSVSEGDTEAFF. CDR3 nucleotide sequence: TGTGCCAGCAGTGTCTCGGAGGGGGACACTGAAGCTTTCTTT.